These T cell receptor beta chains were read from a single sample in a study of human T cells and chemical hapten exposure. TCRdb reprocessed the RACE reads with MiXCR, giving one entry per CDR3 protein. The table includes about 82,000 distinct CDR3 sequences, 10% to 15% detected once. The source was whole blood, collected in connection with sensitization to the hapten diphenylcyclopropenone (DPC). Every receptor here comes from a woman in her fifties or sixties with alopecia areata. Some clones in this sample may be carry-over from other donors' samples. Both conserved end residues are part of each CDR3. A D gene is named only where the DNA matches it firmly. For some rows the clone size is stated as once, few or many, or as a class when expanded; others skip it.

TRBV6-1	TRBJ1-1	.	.	TGTGCCAGCAGTGAGGGGGCGGTTAGCACTGAAGCTTTCTTT	CASSEGAVSTEAFF
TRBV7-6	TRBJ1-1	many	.	TGTGCCAGCAGCTTAAAGGTGAACACTGAAGCTTTCTTT	CASSLKVNTEAFF
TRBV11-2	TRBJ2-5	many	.	TGTGCCAGCAGCCCCAGAGCGGACTTAGTAGAGACCCAGTACTTC	CASSPRADLVETQYF
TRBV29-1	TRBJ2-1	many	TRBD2	TGCAGCGTTGTGAGTAGCGGGAGGGCCATTCCCTACAATGAGCAGTTCTTC	CSVVSSGRAIPYNEQFF
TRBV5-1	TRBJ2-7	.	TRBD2	TGCGCCAGCAGCTTAAGCCCCGGGACTAGCGGTACCTACGAGCAGTACTTC	CASSLSPGTSGTYEQYF
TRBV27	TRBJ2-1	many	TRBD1	TGTGCCAGCAGGGACAGGGGGCGCGATGAGCAGTTCTTC	CASRDRGRDEQFF
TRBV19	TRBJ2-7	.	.	TGTGCCAGTAGTGCCGGGGCCCCCTACGAGCAGTACTTC	CASSAGAPYEQYF
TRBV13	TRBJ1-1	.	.	TGTGCCAGCAGCCTTGAAACGAGAGACGCTGAAGCTTTCTTT	CASSLETRDAEAFF
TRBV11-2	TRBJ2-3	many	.	TGTGCCAGCAGCTTCTCGGGACAATCAACAGATACGCAGTATTTT	CASSFSGQSTDTQYF
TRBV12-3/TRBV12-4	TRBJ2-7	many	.	TGTGCCAGCAGTCTCACAGGGTCCCCCTACGAGCAGTACTTC	CASSLTGSPYEQYF
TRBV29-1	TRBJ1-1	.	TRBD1	TGCAGCGTTGAAGTACAGGGGATCATGAACACTGAAGCTTTCTTT	CSVEVQGIMNTEAFF
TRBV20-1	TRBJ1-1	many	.	TGCAGTGCTAGCGGGACGGCGAACACTGAAGCTTTCTTT	CSASGTANTEAFF
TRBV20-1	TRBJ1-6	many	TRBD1	TGCAGTGCTAGAGGGGGACAGTCGAATTCACCCCTCCACTTT	CSARGGQSNSPLHF
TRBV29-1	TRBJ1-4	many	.	TGCAGCGTTTATGGGGGGACGTTGGGAGAAAAACTGTTTTTT	CSVYGGTLGEKLFF
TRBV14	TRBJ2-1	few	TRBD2	TGTGCCAGCAGCCAAGTTAGCCTAGCGGGAATAAATGAGCAGTTCTTC	CASSQVSLAGINEQFF
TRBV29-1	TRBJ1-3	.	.	TGCAGCGTTGAAGATCGACAGTTCTCTGGAAACACCATATATTTT	CSVEDRQFSGNTIYF
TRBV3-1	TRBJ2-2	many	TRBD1	TGTGCCAGCAGCCACAGGGGGAAGTCGACCGGGGAGCTGTTTTTT	CASSHRGKSTGELFF
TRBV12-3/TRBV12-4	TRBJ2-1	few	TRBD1	TGTGCCAGCAGTTTAAGGACAGGGGGCAATGAGCAGTTCTTC	CASSLRTGGNEQFF
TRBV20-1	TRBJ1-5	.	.	TGCAGTGCTAGAGATCACCCAGGGGCGCCTCAGCCCCAGCATTTT	CSARDHPGAPQPQHF
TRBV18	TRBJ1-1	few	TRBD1	TGTGCCAGCTCACCAAATACCGGACAGGGTGGCATAGAAGCTTTCTTT	CASSPNTGQGGIEAFF
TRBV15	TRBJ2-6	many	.	TGTGCCACCAGCCTCGACAGCTCTGGGGCCAACGTCCTGACTTTC	CATSLDSSGANVLTF
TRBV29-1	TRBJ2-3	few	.	TGCAGCAACAGCCTCACAGATACGCAGTATTTT	CSNSLTDTQYF